This T cell receptor beta chain comes out of a study of graft-versus-host responses after intestinal transplantation. Study context: After anti-thymocyte globulin induction, recipients took tacrolimus and steroids for about 3 years.

CDR3 length equals 16 residues. J lost 3 bases, V lost 0 bases, and 6 bases had no gene match. CDR1 SGHDT and CDR2 YYEEEE come from the germline V gene. Profiling relied on immunoSEQ multiplex PCR, and the TCRdb table lists in-frame clones only, not all of them. The table lists roughly 40,000 clones, about 90% of them singletons. The sample was PBMCs, taken approximately 300 days after intestinal transplant. The source of this sequence is a human patient who received an intestinal transplant, so some T cells may come from the graft donor. The chain employs TRBV5-6 and TRBJ2-7; TRBD1 matches at 10 bases. This CDR3 is CASSLETGGAGYEQYF. The CDR3 DNA sequence: TGTGCCAGCAGCTTGGAGACAGGGGGCGCAGGCTACGAGCAGTACTTC.